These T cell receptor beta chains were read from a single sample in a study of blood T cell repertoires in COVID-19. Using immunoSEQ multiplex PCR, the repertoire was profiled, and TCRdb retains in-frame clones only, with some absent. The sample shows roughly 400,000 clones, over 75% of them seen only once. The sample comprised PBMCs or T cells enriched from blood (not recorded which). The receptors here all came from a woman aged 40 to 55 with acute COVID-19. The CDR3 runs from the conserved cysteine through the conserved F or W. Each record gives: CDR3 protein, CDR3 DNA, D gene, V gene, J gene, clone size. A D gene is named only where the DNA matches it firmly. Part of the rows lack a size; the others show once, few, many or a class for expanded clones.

cdr3_aa: CAISDTSGRETQYF
cdr3_nt: TGTGCCATCAGTGATACTAGCGGGCGAGAGACCCAGTACTTC
d_call: TRBD2
v_call: TRBV10-3
j_call: TRBJ2-5
clone_size: .

cdr3_aa: CASSLGIIGREYGYTF
cdr3_nt: TGCGCCAGCAGCTTGGGAATAATTGGACGGGAGTATGGCTACACCTTC
d_call: .
v_call: TRBV5-1
j_call: TRBJ1-2
clone_size: .

cdr3_aa: CASRLTRASTDTQYF
cdr3_nt: TGTGCCAGCAGGCTAACTAGGGCTAGCACAGATACGCAGTATTTT
d_call: .
v_call: TRBV6-5
j_call: TRBJ2-3
clone_size: .

cdr3_aa: CASSATSGGAGYEQYF
cdr3_nt: TGTGCCAGCAGCGCTACTAGCGGGGGGGCCGGGTACGAGCAGTACTTC
d_call: TRBD2
v_call: TRBV7-8
j_call: TRBJ2-7
clone_size: once

cdr3_aa: CASSLDLRGMISGANVLTF
cdr3_nt: TGTGCCAGCAGCTTAGATCTCCGGGGAATGATCTCTGGGGCCAACGTCCTGACTTTC
d_call: .
v_call: TRBV11-2
j_call: TRBJ2-6
clone_size: .

cdr3_aa: CASSAERGRASYGYTF
cdr3_nt: TGTGCCAGCAGCGCTGAAAGAGGGAGGGCCTCCTATGGCTACACCTTC
d_call: .
v_call: TRBV9
j_call: TRBJ1-2
clone_size: .

cdr3_aa: CASSNDRDNQPQHF
cdr3_nt: TGTGCCAGCAGCAATGACAGGGACAATCAGCCCCAGCATTTT
d_call: TRBD1
v_call: TRBV2
j_call: TRBJ1-5
clone_size: .

cdr3_aa: CASSLYFRAGGNNEQFF
cdr3_nt: TGTGCCAGCAGTTTGTATTTCAGGGCGGGGGGTAACAATGAGCAGTTCTTC
d_call: TRBD2
v_call: TRBV6-2/TRBV6-3
j_call: TRBJ2-1
clone_size: once

cdr3_aa: CASSQELPGQGYYEQYF
cdr3_nt: TGTGCCAGCAGCCAAGAATTACCGGGACAGGGGTACTACGAGCAGTACTTC
d_call: TRBD1
v_call: TRBV4-2
j_call: TRBJ2-7
clone_size: .

cdr3_aa: CASSLKGARTNSPLHF
cdr3_nt: TGTGCCAGCAGCTTAAAGGGGGCCAGGACGAATTCACCCCTCCACTTT
d_call: TRBD1
v_call: TRBV7-6
j_call: TRBJ1-6
clone_size: .

cdr3_aa: CASSNEGTNYGYTF
cdr3_nt: TGTGCCAGCAGCAATGAGGGTACTAACTATGGCTACACCTTC
d_call: .
v_call: TRBV9
j_call: TRBJ1-2
clone_size: .

cdr3_aa: CATSDGQGAGYGYTF
cdr3_nt: TGTGCCACCAGTGATGGACAGGGGGCGGGCTATGGCTACACCTTC
d_call: TRBD1
v_call: TRBV24-1
j_call: TRBJ1-2
clone_size: .

cdr3_aa: CASSNYDRGAHNEQFF
cdr3_nt: TGTGCCAGCAGCAACTATGATCGGGGGGCACACAATGAGCAGTTCTTC
d_call: .
v_call: TRBV7-9
j_call: TRBJ2-1
clone_size: .

cdr3_aa: CASTPGQGRSPLHF
cdr3_nt: TGTGCCAGTACCCCGGGACAGGGCCGCTCACCCCTCCACTTT
d_call: TRBD1
v_call: TRBV19
j_call: TRBJ1-6
clone_size: .

cdr3_aa: CAWSGGGPIYEKLFF
cdr3_nt: TGTGCCTGGAGTGGTGGGGGCCCCATTTATGAAAAACTGTTTTTT
d_call: .
v_call: TRBV30
j_call: TRBJ1-4
clone_size: .

cdr3_aa: CSAAGTGYSYNEQFF
cdr3_nt: TGCAGCGCCGCCGGGACAGGGTATTCCTACAATGAGCAGTTCTTC
d_call: TRBD1
v_call: TRBV29-1
j_call: TRBJ2-1
clone_size: .

cdr3_aa: CSVRRTENTEAFF
cdr3_nt: TGCAGCGTCCGGCGGACAGAAAACACTGAAGCTTTCTTT
d_call: .
v_call: TRBV29-1
j_call: TRBJ1-1
clone_size: .

cdr3_aa: CASSAPGTNEKLFF
cdr3_nt: TGTGCCAGCAGCGCGCCGGGAACTAATGAAAAACTGTTTTTT
d_call: .
v_call: TRBV7-9
j_call: TRBJ1-4
clone_size: .

cdr3_aa: CATSDPRQGGSKNIQYF
cdr3_nt: TGTGCCACCAGTGACCCCAGACAGGGTGGATCCAAAAACATTCAGTACTTC
d_call: TRBD1
v_call: TRBV24-1
j_call: TRBJ2-4
clone_size: .

cdr3_aa: CATSRRGEAYEQYF
cdr3_nt: TGTGCCACCAGTCGGCGGGGAGAAGCCTACGAGCAGTACTTC
d_call: .
v_call: TRBV24-1
j_call: TRBJ2-7
clone_size: .

cdr3_aa: CASSEDSEAFF
cdr3_nt: TGTGCCAGCAGTGAAGACAGTGAAGCTTTCTTT
d_call: .
v_call: TRBV6-1
j_call: TRBJ1-1
clone_size: once

cdr3_aa: CSASIGGATGELFF
cdr3_nt: TGCAGTGCTAGTATCGGGGGGGCCACCGGGGAGCTGTTTTTT
d_call: TRBD2
v_call: TRBV20-1
j_call: TRBJ2-2
clone_size: .

cdr3_aa: CASSTSDSAYEQYF
cdr3_nt: TGTGCCAGCAGCACCAGCGACAGTGCCTACGAGCAGTACTTC
d_call: .
v_call: TRBV13
j_call: TRBJ2-7
clone_size: once

cdr3_aa: CSASSGGVSYGYTF
cdr3_nt: TGCAGTGCTAGTTCAGGGGGCGTAAGCTATGGCTACACCTTC
d_call: TRBD1
v_call: TRBV20-1
j_call: TRBJ1-2
clone_size: .

cdr3_aa: CASSETTGYIYEQYF
cdr3_nt: TGTGCCAGCAGCGAAACCACAGGGTATATCTACGAGCAGTACTTC
d_call: .
v_call: TRBV5-6
j_call: TRBJ2-7
clone_size: once

cdr3_aa: CSVEKLAGGKTQYF
cdr3_nt: TGCAGCGTTGAGAAGCTAGCGGGGGGAAAGACCCAGTACTTC
d_call: TRBD2
v_call: TRBV29-1
j_call: TRBJ2-5
clone_size: .

cdr3_aa: CASSLYSNQPQHF
cdr3_nt: TGTGCCAGCAGCCTTTATAGCAATCAGCCCCAGCATTTT
d_call: .
v_call: TRBV9
j_call: TRBJ1-5
clone_size: .

cdr3_aa: CASPGQGHMNTEAFF
cdr3_nt: TGCGCCAGTCCGGGACAGGGGCACATGAACACTGAAGCTTTCTTT
d_call: TRBD1
v_call: TRBV5-1
j_call: TRBJ1-1
clone_size: .

cdr3_aa: CASSFWDREGNTEAFF
cdr3_nt: TGTGCCAGCAGCTTCTGGGACAGGGAAGGGAACACTGAAGCTTTCTTT
d_call: TRBD1
v_call: TRBV7-9
j_call: TRBJ1-1
clone_size: .

cdr3_aa: CASSNTGIETQYF
cdr3_nt: TGTGCCAGTAGTAATACAGGGATCGAGACCCAGTACTTC
d_call: .
v_call: TRBV19
j_call: TRBJ2-5
clone_size: .

cdr3_aa: CASSFLAVTDTQYF
cdr3_nt: TGTGCCAGCAGCTTCTTAGCGGTCACAGATACGCAGTATTTT
d_call: .
v_call: TRBV5-5
j_call: TRBJ2-3
clone_size: .

cdr3_aa: CASTPIAGTPDTQYF
cdr3_nt: TGCGCCAGCACTCCGATAGCGGGGACCCCAGATACGCAGTATTTT
d_call: TRBD2
v_call: TRBV5-1
j_call: TRBJ2-3
clone_size: .

cdr3_aa: CASSHGDGIYGYTF
cdr3_nt: TGTGCCAGCAGCCACGGTGACGGGATCTATGGCTACACCTTC
d_call: .
v_call: TRBV14
j_call: TRBJ1-2
clone_size: .

cdr3_aa: CASSYSVEPKRTQYF
cdr3_nt: TGTGCCAGCAGCTACTCGGTGGAGCCTAAGCGGACCCAGTACTTC
d_call: .
v_call: TRBV7-6
j_call: TRBJ2-5
clone_size: once

cdr3_aa: CAWSQGMNTEAFF
cdr3_nt: TGTGCCTGGAGTCAGGGGATGAACACTGAAGCTTTCTTT
d_call: .
v_call: TRBV30
j_call: TRBJ1-1
clone_size: once

cdr3_aa: CASSELAKNIQYF
cdr3_nt: TGTGCCAGCAGTGAACTAGCCAAAAACATTCAGTACTTC
d_call: .
v_call: TRBV6-1
j_call: TRBJ2-4
clone_size: .

cdr3_aa: CASSQGGTRNSPLHF
cdr3_nt: TGTGCCAGCAGCCAAGGGGGCACGAGGAATTCACCCCTCCACTTT
d_call: .
v_call: TRBV14
j_call: TRBJ1-6
clone_size: .

cdr3_aa: CASSSQGARGNTIYF
cdr3_nt: TGTGCCAGTAGTTCACAGGGGGCGCGAGGAAACACCATATATTTT
d_call: TRBD1
v_call: TRBV19
j_call: TRBJ1-3
clone_size: .

cdr3_aa: CASSLWQGDHEQYF
cdr3_nt: TGCGCCAGCAGCTTATGGCAGGGCGATCACGAGCAGTACTTC
d_call: .
v_call: TRBV5-1
j_call: TRBJ2-7
clone_size: .

cdr3_aa: CAWNPVTASGNTIYF
cdr3_nt: TGTGCCTGGAACCCGGTTACAGCCTCTGGAAACACCATATATTTT
d_call: .
v_call: TRBV30
j_call: TRBJ1-3
clone_size: .

cdr3_aa: CASSLAIGLAAYEQYF
cdr3_nt: TGTGCCAGCAGCTTGGCGATTGGACTAGCGGCCTACGAGCAGTACTTC
d_call: TRBD2
v_call: TRBV5-4
j_call: TRBJ2-7
clone_size: .

cdr3_aa: CASSPGHGSIPTDTQYF
cdr3_nt: TGTGCCAGCAGCCCTGGACATGGTTCTATTCCCACAGATACGCAGTATTTT
d_call: .
v_call: TRBV5-5
j_call: TRBJ2-3
clone_size: .

cdr3_aa: CASSPVRGTGELFF
cdr3_nt: TGTGCCAGCAGCCCAGTACGGGGGACCGGGGAGCTGTTTTTT
d_call: .
v_call: TRBV7-7
j_call: TRBJ2-2
clone_size: .

cdr3_aa: CASSARPSGTSSGANVLTF
cdr3_nt: TGCGCCAGCAGCGCCCGTCCATCCGGGACATCCTCTGGGGCCAACGTCCTGACTTTC
d_call: .
v_call: TRBV5-1
j_call: TRBJ2-6
clone_size: .

cdr3_aa: CASSRGSGGSGELFF
cdr3_nt: TGTGCCAGCAGCCGAGGTAGCGGGGGGAGCGGGGAGCTGTTTTTT
d_call: TRBD2
v_call: TRBV3-1/TRBV3-2
j_call: TRBJ2-2
clone_size: .

cdr3_aa: CSASVNEQFF
cdr3_nt: TGCAGTGCTTCGGTCAATGAGCAGTTCTTC
d_call: .
v_call: TRBV20-1
j_call: TRBJ2-1
clone_size: .

cdr3_aa: CASSRDGDNSNEKLFF
cdr3_nt: TGCGCCAGCAGCAGGGACGGGGACAACTCTAATGAAAAACTGTTTTTT
d_call: .
v_call: TRBV5-1
j_call: TRBJ1-4
clone_size: .

cdr3_aa: CATSREQGAYNEQFF
cdr3_nt: TGTGCCACCAGCAGAGAACAGGGGGCCTACAATGAGCAGTTCTTC
d_call: TRBD1
v_call: TRBV15
j_call: TRBJ2-1
clone_size: few

cdr3_aa: CASSSTTGTGSPETQYF
cdr3_nt: TGTGCCAGTAGTTCTACGACCGGGACAGGGTCTCCAGAGACCCAGTACTTC
d_call: TRBD1
v_call: TRBV19
j_call: TRBJ2-5
clone_size: .

cdr3_aa: CASSNRDRRNQPQHF
cdr3_nt: TGTGCCAGCAGCAATAGGGACAGACGCAATCAGCCCCAGCATTTT
d_call: TRBD1
v_call: TRBV6-6
j_call: TRBJ1-5
clone_size: .

cdr3_aa: CASSPGGSSGELFF
cdr3_nt: TGTGCCAGCAGCCCCGGAGGGTCCTCCGGGGAGCTGTTTTTT
d_call: .
v_call: TRBV6-5
j_call: TRBJ2-2
clone_size: .

cdr3_aa: CASSSARGQGRTEAFF
cdr3_nt: TGTGCCAGCAGCTCAGCCCGCGGACAGGGTAGAACTGAAGCTTTCTTT
d_call: TRBD1
v_call: TRBV7-2
j_call: TRBJ1-1
clone_size: .

cdr3_aa: CATSKSMTLGAGTEAFF
cdr3_nt: TGTGCCACCAGCAAGTCTATGACATTGGGTGCGGGCACTGAAGCTTTCTTT
d_call: .
v_call: TRBV15
j_call: TRBJ1-1
clone_size: .

cdr3_aa: CASSRRYTEAFF
cdr3_nt: TGTGCCAGCAGCCGTCGGTACACTGAAGCTTTCTTT
d_call: .
v_call: TRBV5-6
j_call: TRBJ1-1
clone_size: .